The T cell receptor beta chain under discussion was sequenced for a study of blood T cell repertoires in COVID-19. The overall study: The samples span acute and convalescent COVID-19 from the United States, Italy and Spain. From T cells, B-cell-depleted T cells, or PBMCs came the material, which was cDNA or gDNA.

CDR1 is MDHEN and CDR2 is SYDVKM in the germline V gene. Trimming removed 1 base from V and 4 bases from J, with 11 bases in between. This CDR3 has 15 amino acids. Per the study methods: Scientists estimated how many nucleated cells there were by amplifying reference gene primers. Generated by immunoSEQ multiplex PCR, the TCRdb table keeps only in-frame clones and is missing some. V and J calls plus clone size are reproduced from that table; the DNA served to infer D and trimming. The data contain 150,000 or so clones, 83% of them singletons. The source material was PBMCs or T cells enriched from blood (not recorded which). The chain combines TRBV28 with TRBJ1-3; D remains ambiguous. The TCR originated in a woman aged 45-60 years who had recovered from COVID-19. As DNA, the CDR3 is TGTGCCAGCAGTTTATCTTTAGGGAGAGGAAACACCATATATTTT. Its translation: CASSLSLGRGNTIYF.